The 29 T cell receptor beta chains below all came from one sample that was sequenced in a study of shared clonotypes between healthy human individuals (TCRdb year 2020). CD8 naive samples were CD45RO-negative cells positively selected for CCR7, giving a CD45RA+CCR7+ population that excluded TemRA cells. The library was obtained by the immunoSEQ multiplex PCR assay. TCRdb carries this immuneACCESS record with in-frame sequences only. Its versions omit some clonotypes, under half of them owing to an unresolved V gene in the studies checked, with the rest unexplained. Within this sample are around 560,000 clones, with approximately 95% of them counted one time only. About 0.11% of the sample goes to the ten largest clones. The sequenced material came from naive CD8+ T cells sorted from blood. The cell subset or site label of this sample denotes: CD45RA+CCR7+. The source is a woman aged 25 to 39 in good health.

The table lists this clone with a count of one. The chain couples TRBV7-8 to TRBJ1-1; 7 bases are shared with TRBD1. The CDR3 totals 17 residues. After removal of 10 bases from V and 5 bases from J, the junction contained 22 bases not matched to a gene. Germline lookup yields CDR1 SGHVS and CDR2 FQNEAQ. Here the CDR3 reads CATVPTGPFYSMTEAFF. The CDR3 coding sequence is TGTGCCACGGTTCCGACAGGGCCCTTCTACTCAATGACTGAAGCTTTCTTT.

The rearrangement links TRBV5-3 to TRBJ1-1; D uncertain. TRBV5-3 is given ORF status, its function remaining uncertain. This CDR3 comprises 10 residues. The V end was cut by 5 bases, the J end by 6 bases, with 5 bases between. The DNA of the CDR3 is TGTGCCAGAAGAGTAGCTGAAGCTTTCTTT. Translating gives CARRVAEAFF.

The V and J genes are TRBV2 and TRBJ2-7; possibly TRBD2 for D (6 bases). Germline V gene lookup returns CDR1 SNHLY and CDR2 FYNNEI. This CDR3 spans 15 amino acids. The V gene lost 7 bases and the J gene lost 1 base, with 17 bases spanning the gap. This CDR3 is CASTGEVSRSYEQYF. The CDR3, as DNA: TGTGCCAGCACGGGGGAAGTCAGCAGATCCTACGAGCAGTACTTC.

This clone was observed once. Other DNA variants within this sample encode the same CDR3. The chain is built from TRBV6-5 and TRBJ2-1; 8 nucleotides line up with TRBD2. V trimming: 6 bases; J trimming: 3 bases; junction bases outside the gene matches: 4. This CDR3 is 14 amino acids long. Germline-derived CDR1 and CDR2 are MNHEY and SVGAGI. The CDR3, as DNA: TGTGCCAGCAGCACCGGGACTAGCTACAATGAGCAGTTCTTC. Its protein product is CASSTGTSYNEQFF.

This clone came up once. The genes are TRBV11-2 and TRBJ1-1; D unclear. The CDR3 length is 13 residues. Germline CDR1 reads SGHAT; CDR2 reads FQNNGV. V lost 3 bases, J lost 7 bases, and 12 bases lay in between. This chain's CDR3 is CASSFSETFEAFF. The CDR3 nucleotides are TGTGCCAGCAGCTTTTCAGAAACTTTTGAAGCTTTCTTT.

The chain combines TRBV29-1 with TRBJ2-7, with unresolved D. V was cut by 8 bases and J by 0 bases, with 14 bases left in between. This CDR3 spans 13 amino acids. Germline CDR1 and CDR2: SQVTM and ANQGSEA. The chain's CDR3 is CSFSDVSSYEQYF. DNA for the CDR3: TGCAGCTTTTCGGACGTTAGCTCCTACGAGCAGTACTTC.

This sequence joins TRBV10-2 and TRBJ2-7, with D possibly being TRBD1 (5 bases). Germline lookup yields CDR1 WSHSY and CDR2 SAAADI. The CDR3 sequence is 15 residues long. The ends were cut back, 2 bases at V and 1 base at J, with 12 bases in the middle. The CDR3 here is CASSERAGRSYEQYF. In DNA, the CDR3 is TGCGCCAGCAGTGAGAGGGCAGGGCGTTCCTACGAGCAGTACTTC.

V usage is TRBV7-8 and J usage is TRBJ2-1, with 8 nucleotides matching TRBD2. Germline-derived CDR1 and CDR2 are SGHVS and FQNEAQ. This CDR3 region has 14 residues. Losses at the gene ends were 4 bases for V and 8 bases for J; bases not matched to a gene: 7. The CDR3 spells CASSSYPLADEQFF. The CDR3 bases are TGTGCCAGCAGCTCCTACCCACTAGCGGATGAGCAGTTCTTC.

The chain has TRBV28 and TRBJ2-5; possibly TRBD2 for D (6 bases). With the DNA end fitting TRBJ2-7 better, the J assignment may be wrong. From germline, CDR1 is MDHEN and CDR2 SYDVKM. The CDR3 runs to 15 residues. This CDR3 reads CASRNAGTLNGEQYF. CDR3 bases: TGTGCCAGCCGGAACGCGGGGACTCTTAATGGCGAGCAGTACTTC.

The chain couples TRBV20-1 to TRBJ2-7, with D unresolved. The CDR3 consists of 10 residues. Trimming pared 6 bases from V and 3 bases from J, leaving 6 bases between. In germline, CDR1 is DFQATT, CDR2 SNEGSKA (reference sequence). CDR3 region: CSALRYEQYF. In nucleotides, the CDR3 is TGCAGTGCCCTCCGCTACGAGCAGTACTTC.

The chain has TRBV27 and TRBJ2-1, with 9 bases matching TRBD2. Germline values: CDR1 MNHEY, CDR2 SMNVEV (reference sequence). V gave up 3 bases and J gave up 9 bases; unmatched junction bases: 21. This CDR3 comprises 19 residues. The CDR3 loop reads CASSFYPLAGLVSGLEQFF. The CDR3 region has the DNA TGTGCCAGCAGTTTTTATCCACTAGCGGGCTTAGTTTCGGGTCTTGAGCAGTTCTTC.

The chain combines TRBV7-9 with TRBJ2-7, with 9 bases lining up with TRBD1. From germline, CDR1 is SEHNR and CDR2 FQNEAQ (reference sequence). The trim removed 5 bases at V and 5 bases at J, leaving 7 bases unmatched. This CDR3 comprises 14 residues. Written as DNA, the CDR3 is TGTGCCAGCAGCATTACAGGGGGCGAAGACGAGCAGTACTTC. Its protein product is CASSITGGEDEQYF.

The chain recombines TRBV7-9 with TRBJ2-3; 8 bases are a match to TRBD1. The CDR3 consists of 16 residues. The V and J ends lost 4 bases and 6 bases, in that order; junction bases with no gene match: 12. Germline lookup yields CDR1 SEHNR and CDR2 FQNEAQ (reference sequence). CDR3 bases: TGTGCCAGCAGCTCCGGACAGGGAGCCTACCTGGATACGCAGTATTTT. It translates to CASSSGQGAYLDTQYF.

This clone was detected only once. V gene TRBV27 combines with J gene TRBJ2-5; the D gene is possibly TRBD2 (7 bases). The last part of the DNA fits TRBJ2-7 better; the J call may be wrong. CDR3 length: 14 amino acids. Germline V lookup: CDR1 MNHEY, CDR2 SMNVEV (reference sequence). Here the CDR3 DNA reads TGTGCCAGCCGCCCGGGGGGCCTCGTCTACGAGCAGTACTTC. Its protein is CASRPGGLVYEQYF.

The rearrangement links TRBV5-5 to TRBJ2-7, with 15 positions matching TRBD2. Trimming took 4 bases from V and 4 from J; bases not matched to a gene: 15. Looked up from germline, CDR1 is SGHKS and CDR2 is YYEKEE (reference sequence). The CDR3 totals 19 residues. The CDR3 is CASSIGLAGGLTQVYEQYF. CDR3 bases: TGTGCCAGCAGCATCGGACTAGCGGGAGGGCTGACTCAAGTGTACGAGCAGTACTTC.

The chain has TRBV27 and TRBJ2-7, with 9 bases matching TRBD1. Trimming cost V 2 bases and J 2 bases; bases outside gene matches: 7. CDR3 size: 16 residues. Germline lookup yields CDR1 MNHEY and CDR2 SMNVEV (reference sequence). The CDR3 coding sequence is TGTGCCAGCAGTTTAGGGCCGGGACAGGGAACCTACGAGCAGTACTTC. It translates to CASSLGPGQGTYEQYF.

This clone was detected only once. The V gene is TRBV5-7, the J gene TRBJ2-3; weak D call: TRBD1 (5 bases). TRBV5-7 carries the ORF label, with uncertain function. The V end was cut by 1 base, the J end by 5 bases, with 20 bases between. The CDR3 extends over 17 amino acids. The CDR3 sequence is CASSLLDNHHQEDTQYF. CDR3 coding DNA: TGTGCCAGCAGCTTGCTGGACAACCATCACCAGGAAGATACGCAGTATTTT.

Remarks on this clone: The junction departs from the called germline gene at one end, perhaps through a read error. The rearrangement links TRBV29-1 to TRBJ1-2; 10 bases fit TRBD1. This CDR3 is 9 amino acids long. Looked up from germline, CDR1 is SQVTM and CDR2 is ANQGSEA. The CDR3 protein is CSVGQGLGF. The CDR3 coding sequence is TGCAGCGTGGGACAGGGGCTAGGATTC.

CDR3 residues: CASTEKGHYEQYF. The CDR3 DNA reads TGTGCCAGCACCGAAAAAGGGCACTACGAGCAGTACTTC. The chain uses TRBV6-5 and TRBJ2-7; D is ambiguous. V gave up 7 bases and J gave up 3 bases, with 13 bases separating them. CDR1 and CDR2 (germline): MNHEY, SVGAGI. CDR3 length: 13 residues.

The chain recombines TRBV28 with TRBJ2-2, with TRBD1 as a possible D gene (5 bases). Per the germline V gene, CDR1 is MDHEN and CDR2 is SYDVKM. Trimming left V 5 bases short and J 0 bases short, with 13 bases between. The length of the CDR3 is 16 residues. CDR3 coding DNA: TGTGCCAGCAGTCCCCTGGGGCTCACGAACACCGGGGAGCTGTTTTTT. Its protein is CASSPLGLTNTGELFF.

This clone was counted a few times. The sample holds other DNA sequences that translate to the same CDR3. J is TRBJ2-7 and V is TRBV27; D gene unclear. CDR1 MNHEY and CDR2 SMNVEV come from the germline V gene (reference sequence). CDR3 length equals 13 residues. Trimming removed 3 bases at V and 0 bases at J, with 6 bases between. As DNA, the CDR3 is TGTGCCAGCAGTTTGACGAGCTCCTACGAGCAGTACTTC. Translating gives CASSLTSSYEQYF.

This clone was counted a single time. The gene calls are TRBV27 and TRBJ1-2; 10 nucleotides line up with TRBD1. The V and J ends lost 6 bases and 5 bases, in that order; junction bases with no gene match: 0. The CDR3 sequence is 12 residues long. CDR1 is MNHEY, CDR2 SMNVEV, per germline (reference sequence). The DNA of the CDR3 is TGTGCCAGCAGGGGACAGGGGTATGGCTACACCTTC. Protein sequence: CASRGQGYGYTF.

The rearrangement joins TRBV21-1 to TRBJ1-5. TRBV21-1 is shown as a pseudogene. The CDR3 has 16 residues. The CDR3 nucleotides read TGTGCCAGCACATTACCGTGGGGGGATAGCAATCAGCCCCAGCATTTT. Encoded protein: CASTLPWGDSNQPQHF.

The chain couples TRBV7-8 to TRBJ2-3; weak D call: TRBD2 (6 bases). Germline V gives CDR1 SGHVS, CDR2 FQNEAQ. V was trimmed by 3 bases and J by 4 bases, leaving 14 bases between them. The CDR3 spans 15 residues. The CDR3 nucleotides read TGTGCCAGCAGCTTGGTGGGAGGAAGGGCAGATACGCAGTATTTT. Residues: CASSLVGGRADTQYF.

The rearrangement joins TRBV28 to TRBJ2-2, with no clear D. Trimming pared 0 bases from V and 4 bases from J, leaving 9 bases between. The CDR3 runs to 15 residues. Germline V gives CDR1 MDHEN, CDR2 SYDVKM. As DNA, the CDR3 is TGTGCCAGCAGTTTATGGGAGTTGGGCACCGGGGAGCTGTTTTTT. It specifies CASSLWELGTGELFF.

The table lists this clone with a count of one. This chain uses TRBV27 with TRBJ2-5, with no clear D. CDR1 and CDR2 from the germline V gene are MNHEY and SMNVEV (reference sequence). The CDR3 is 14 residues long. Deletions cut 6 bases from V and 2 bases from J, with 13 bases between. CDR3 sequence: CASSSVWKQETQYF. CDR3 DNA sequence: TGTGCCAGCAGCTCAGTCTGGAAGCAAGAGACCCAGTACTTC.

The DNA of the CDR3 is TGTGCCAGCAGCTTTGGGACAGCAACGAACTATGGCTACACCTTC. This codes for CASSFGTATNYGYTF. The chain recombines TRBV5-6 with TRBJ1-2; 7 nucleotides align to TRBD1. This CDR3 spans 15 amino acids. Germline CDR1 and CDR2: SGHDT and YYEEEE. Germline trimming cut 2 bases from V and 2 bases from J; bases unmatched to any gene: 6.

The CDR3: CASSLSISYEQYF. The DNA of the CDR3 is TGCGCCAGCAGCCTAAGTATCTCCTACGAGCAGTACTTC. The chain combines TRBV5-1 with TRBJ2-7; D uncertain. Germline V gene sequence: CDR1 SGHRS, CDR2 YFSETQ. V was trimmed by 4 bases and J by 0 bases, leaving 8 bases between them. This CDR3 has 13 amino acids.

The rearrangement links TRBV11-2 to TRBJ2-1; 10 positions agree with TRBD2. In germline, CDR1 is SGHAT, CDR2 FQNNGV. With 5 bases clipped from V and 1 base from J, the junction kept 8 bases outside the gene matches. The CDR3 runs to 17 residues. The DNA for the CDR3 is TGTGCCAGCAGCGGGCCGGGACTAGCGCGTTCCTACAATGAGCAGTTCTTC. This encodes CASSGPGLARSYNEQFF.